The T cell receptor (beta chain) under discussion was sequenced for a study of CD8 T cells in ankylosing spondylitis. The V end lost 3 bases, the J end lost 6 bases, and 10 bases lay between the germline ends. The CDR3 totals 14 residues. Germline V lookup: CDR1 KGHDR, CDR2 SFDVKD. TCRdb re-derived calls from the 5' RACE reads in MiXCR, one entry per CDR3 protein. The table records 150,000 to 200,000 distinct CDR3 sequences, around a tenth of them present only once. The V call is TRBV24-1, the J call TRBJ2-2; D is uncertain. The sample taken for sequencing was blood, either unsorted or a sorted T cell fraction (not recorded which). The origin of this receptor is a male donor with ankylosing spondylitis or in good health (not recorded which). In DNA, the CDR3 is TGTGCCACCAGTGATGGGCTTACCGCCGGGGAGCTGTTTTTT. Amino acids: CATSDGLTAGELFF.